These 24 T cell receptor beta chains originate from one sample sequenced in a study of cytomegalovirus exposure and HLA in healthy donors. PCR primers comprised 60 Vbeta and 13 Jbeta primers. Using immunoSEQ multiplex PCR, the repertoire was profiled, and TCRdb retains in-frame clones only, with some absent. The data show roughly 120,000 clones, and the top ten clones hold about 2.3%. Sequenced material: PBMCs. The receptors were sampled from a man in his forties in good health and CMV-seronegative.

CDR3 loop: CASSQGIQGTYEQYF. In DNA, the CDR3 is TGCGCCAGCAGCCAAGGCATACAGGGGACCTACGAGCAGTACTTC. The rearrangement uses TRBV4-3 and TRBJ2-7, with TRBD1 matching over 7 bases. The CDR3 covers 15 residues. Per the germline V gene, CDR1 is LGHNA and CDR2 is YSLEER. Trimming at V came to 1 base and at J to 2 bases, leaving 5 bases not matched to a gene.

This chain connects TRBV6-6 to TRBJ1-5; D uncertain. The germline gives CDR1 MNHNY, CDR2 SVGAGI (reference sequence). The CDR3 spans 15 residues. Deletions cut 3 bases from V and 5 bases from J, with 14 bases between. The CDR3 nucleotides read TGTGCCAGCAGTTATACGGTAATTGGGCATCAGCCCCAGCATTTT. Translation gives CASSYTVIGHQPQHF.

The gene calls are TRBV30 and TRBJ2-4; TRBD1 is a possible D gene (6 bases). CDR3 size: 13 residues. Germline V lookup: CDR1 GTSNPN, CDR2 SVGIG (reference sequence). V lost 1 base and J 7 bases, leaving 11 bases between the germline ends. DNA for the CDR3: TGTGCCTGGAGTGGGTCTAGGGGGAACATTCAGTACTTC. Translated: CAWSGSRGNIQYF.

The genes are TRBV6-5 and TRBJ2-7; 7 bases match TRBD1. The CDR3 is 13 residues long. V was pared by 5 bases and J by 2 bases, with 3 bases of the junction left unmatched. Germline lookup yields CDR1 MNHEY and CDR2 SVGAGI. The CDR3 DNA reads TGTGCCAGCAGTCGGGACAGAACCTACGAGCAGTACTTC. Protein sequence: CASSRDRTYEQYF.

The chain combines TRBV5-1 with TRBJ1-1; TRBD1 matches at 8 bases. Germline V gene data show CDR1 as SGHRS and CDR2 as YFSETQ. The CDR3 runs 15 residues. V lost 4 bases, J lost 4 bases, and 9 bases stayed unmatched. The CDR3 sequence is CASSLPGQDFTEAFF. The DNA for the CDR3 is TGCGCCAGCAGCCTACCGGGACAGGATTTCACTGAAGCTTTCTTT.

This chain connects TRBV7-8 to TRBJ2-6; 9 nucleotides match TRBD1. This CDR3 is 16 amino acids long. V was clipped by 4 bases and J by 3 bases; unmatched bases: 4. CDR1 is SGHVS and CDR2 is FQNEAQ in the germline V gene. The chain's CDR3 is CASSSTGGFGANVLTF. CDR3 DNA sequence: TGTGCCAGCAGCTCGACAGGGGGATTTGGGGCCAACGTCCTGACTTTC.

This rearrangement joins TRBV11-3 to TRBJ2-2; TRBD1 agrees at 7 bases. V dropped 5 bases and J dropped 6; count of bases not matched to a gene: 6. Germline V gene lookup returns CDR1 SGHNT and CDR2 YENEEA. The CDR3 loop spans 14 amino acids. CDR3 sequence reads: CASSIRQGAGELFF. As DNA, the CDR3 is TGTGCCAGCAGCATCCGACAGGGAGCCGGGGAGCTGTTTTTT.

The chain employs TRBV18 and TRBJ2-7, with D possibly TRBD2 on 6 matching bases. V was trimmed by 3 bases and J by 0 bases, leaving 12 bases between them. This CDR3 has 15 residues. Germline lookup yields CDR1 KGHSH and CDR2 LQKENI. This CDR3 reads CASSPFRGSSYEQYF. CDR3 nucleotide sequence: TGTGCCAGCTCACCTTTCCGGGGGTCCTCCTACGAGCAGTACTTC.

As DNA, the CDR3 is TGTGCCAGCAGCGCAGTACCGGGACAGGGGTTTAGCAATCAGCCCCAGCATTTT. This sequence encodes CASSAVPGQGFSNQPQHF. J is TRBJ1-5 and V is TRBV11-3; 10 positions match TRBD1. Trimming removed 5 bases from V and 0 bases from J; junction bases left unmatched: 10. This CDR3 region has 18 residues. CDR1 SGHNT and CDR2 YENEEA come from the germline V gene. The entire variable domain, with the rest obtained from reference TRBV11-3 and TRBJ1-5, is as follows: EAGVVQSPRYKIIEKKQPVAFWCNPISGHNTLYWYLQNLGQGPELLIRYENEEAVDDSQLPKDRFSAERLKGVDSTLKIQPAELGDSAVYLCASSAVPGQGFSNQPQHFGDGTRLSIL.

On this clone: One end of the junction fails to match germline, which may point to a read error. V is TRBV5-5 and J is TRBJ2-7; D not resolved. The germline gives CDR1 SGHKS, CDR2 YYEKEE (reference sequence). This CDR3 has 12 residues. CDR3 bases: TGTGCCAGCAGCCCTGTATTGTCAGGTCAAAACTTC. It codes for CASSPVLSGQNF.

The rearrangement joins TRBV5-1 to TRBJ1-5; 7 nucleotides agree with TRBD1. Germline V lookup: CDR1 SGHRS, CDR2 YFSETQ. V dropped 3 bases and J dropped 9; count of bases not matched to a gene: 9. The CDR3 has 14 amino acids. The CDR3 here is CASSSSTGVMPQHF. For the CDR3, the DNA is TGCGCCAGCAGCTCCAGTACAGGGGTTATGCCCCAGCATTTT.

CDR3 DNA: TGTGCCAGCAGTCTCTCGCTAGGGACAGGGGTAAGGTACGAGCAGTACTTC. Its protein product is CASSLSLGTGVRYEQYF. The chain has TRBV27 and TRBJ2-7; the match to TRBD1 covers 10 bases. Germline values: CDR1 MNHEY, CDR2 SMNVEV (reference sequence). The CDR3 is 17 amino acids. V was clipped by 5 bases and J by 4 bases; unmatched bases: 14.

The CDR3 DNA sequence: TGTGCCAGCAGCCCTCGGCTATATGGGGAAAGGGGGACCCAGTACTTC. Amino acid sequence: CASSPRLYGERGTQYF. V usage is TRBV11-2 and J usage is TRBJ2-5; D is perhaps TRBD1 (5 bases). V was clipped by 5 bases and J by 7 bases, with 23 bases between them. There are 16 residues in the CDR3. Germline assignment: CDR1 SGHAT and CDR2 FQNNGV. Complete variable domain (other parts from reference TRBV11-2 and TRBJ2-5): EAGVAQSPRYKIIEKRQSVAFWCNPISGHATLYWYQQILGQGPKLLIQFQNNGVVDDSQLPKDRFSAERLKGVDSTLKIQPAKLEDSAVYLCASSPRLYGERGTQYFGPGTRLLVL.

This chain joins TRBV5-5 and TRBJ2-3, with 8 nucleotides matching TRBD1. Unmatched junction bases numbered 4, after V lost 3 bases and J lost 4 bases. The CDR3 is 14 residues long. In germline, CDR1 is SGHKS, CDR2 YYEKEE (reference sequence). CDR3 nucleotide sequence: TGTGCCAGCAGCTGGGACAGGTTACCAGATACGCAGTATTTT. Translation gives CASSWDRLPDTQYF.

The rearrangement joins TRBV19 to TRBJ2-1; 9 bases map to TRBD1. After removal of 9 bases from V and 6 bases from J, the junction contained 6 bases not matched to a gene. This CDR3 contains 13 residues. Germline V gene data show CDR1 as LNHDA and CDR2 as SQIVND (reference sequence). CDR3 DNA: TGTGCCAGCCGGGACAGGGTTGGCAATGAGCAGTTCTTC. Protein product: CASRDRVGNEQFF.

The chain has TRBV2 and TRBJ2-7; weak D call: TRBD2 (6 bases). CDR3 length: 14 residues. Germline CDR1 reads SNHLY; CDR2 reads FYNNEI. Trimming stripped 0 bases from V and 8 bases from J, with 14 bases between. The DNA of the CDR3 is TGTGCCAGCAGTGAAGCAGGGCCGACTAGACAGCAGTACTTC. Protein sequence: CASSEAGPTRQQYF.

The chain couples TRBV5-1 to TRBJ2-1; 10 bases agree with TRBD1. Germline V gives CDR1 SGHRS, CDR2 YFSETQ. The CDR3 has 16 amino acids. After removal of 0 bases from V and 3 bases from J, the junction contained 3 bases not matched to a gene. The CDR3 is CASSLGGTGVYNEQFF. CDR3 coding DNA: TGCGCCAGCAGCTTGGGCGGGACAGGGGTCTACAATGAGCAGTTCTTC.

In DNA, the CDR3 is TGTGCCAGTAGCCGGGGGTCCTACGAGCAGTACTTC. It translates to CASSRGSYEQYF. The V and J genes are TRBV19 and TRBJ2-7, with a weak D call TRBD2 (6 bases). The CDR3 totals 12 residues. V was shortened by 6 bases and J by 1 base, with 7 bases between the two germline ends. Germline CDR1 and CDR2: LNHDA and SQIVND (reference sequence).

The V and J genes are TRBV19 and TRBJ1-2; no definite D call. In germline, CDR1 is LNHDA, CDR2 SQIVND (reference sequence). The CDR3 runs 13 residues. Trimming stripped 5 bases from V and 7 bases from J, with 14 bases between. CDR3 loop: CASSLREAGGYTF. CDR3 DNA: TGTGCCAGTAGTCTTAGAGAAGCGGGTGGCTACACCTTC.

The chain is built from TRBV6-6 and TRBJ2-7; no reliable D call. The CDR3 is 12 residues long. Per germline, CDR1 MNHNY and CDR2 SVGAGI (reference sequence). The germline V and J ends were trimmed by 0 bases and 5 bases, with 5 bases remaining between them. CDR3 DNA: TGTGCCAGCAGTTACTCATCGGACGAGCAGTACTTC. Protein sequence: CASSYSSDEQYF.

The chain recombines TRBV11-3 with TRBJ2-3; 10 bases match TRBD2. The CDR3 sequence is 16 residues long. CDR1 and CDR2 from the germline V gene are SGHNT and YENEEA. V trimming: 6 bases; J trimming: 5 bases; junction bases outside the gene matches: 11. The CDR3 sequence: CASRKMGLAGEDTQYF. The CDR3 DNA is TGTGCCAGCAGGAAGATGGGGCTAGCGGGAGAAGATACGCAGTATTTT.

The CDR3 protein is CAWGRQGNYGYTF. CDR3 nucleotides: TGTGCCTGGGGTAGACAGGGTAACTATGGCTACACCTTC. The gene calls are TRBV30 and TRBJ1-2, with 7 bases lining up with TRBD1. The germline gives CDR1 GTSNPN, CDR2 SVGIG (reference sequence). With V trimmed by 5 bases and J by 1 base, 4 bases remained unmatched. The CDR3 has 13 residues.

As to this clone: Other DNA sequences in the same sample also yield this CDR3. The chain recombines TRBV6-5 with TRBJ2-5; a possible D gene is TRBD2 (5 bases). The CDR3 totals 13 residues. Germline CDR1 MNHEY, CDR2 SVGAGI. Trimming took 5 bases from V and 5 from J, leaving 12 bases between them. The CDR3, as DNA: TGTGCCAGCAGTCGGGATAGTAGGGAGACCCAGTACTTC. Amino acid sequence: CASSRDSRETQYF.

V and J are TRBV12-1 and TRBJ2-7; the table gives TRBD1 as D, unverified against the DNA. TRBV12-1 is given as a pseudogene. This CDR3 is built from 15 residues. The CDR3 protein is CASSFGRDRCYEQYF. DNA of the CDR3: TGTGCCAGCAGCTTTGGCCGGGACAGATGCTACGAGCAGTACTTC.